A selection of T cell receptor beta chains follows, all from one sample in a study of cytomegalovirus exposure and HLA in healthy donors. TCRdb's table, derived via immunoSEQ multiplex PCR, lists solely in-frame clones and lacks some. This sample has some 150,000 clones; more than 60% occur once, and the top ten carry 2.5% to 3.5%. Sequencing used PBMCs. The receptors shown here come from a female donor in good health and CMV-seronegative. Both conserved end residues are part of each CDR3. Each record gives: D gene, V gene, J gene, clone size, CDR3 DNA, CDR3 protein. The D gene is left open where the match is weak. Only part of the rows carry a size: once, few, many, or a class if the clone is expanded.

.	TRBV21-1	TRBJ2-3	.	TGTGCCAGCAGCAAAGCCAGACCCAGGTTCACAGATACGCAGTATTTT	CASSKARPRFTDTQYF
TRBD1	TRBV7-6	TRBJ2-2	.	TGTGCCAGCACCACCCCCCGGGACAGGGAGGCCGGGGAGCTGTTTTTT	CASTTPRDREAGELFF
TRBD1	TRBV9	TRBJ2-7	.	TGTGCCAGCAGCGCAGGGGGTGGCGCCTACGAGCAGTACTTC	CASSAGGGAYEQYF
.	TRBV7-9	TRBJ2-7	.	TGTGCCAGCAGCTCCCAGTCAAGGGGACTTATATACGAGCAGTACTTC	CASSSQSRGLIYEQYF
.	TRBV6-5	TRBJ2-1	.	TGTGCCAGCAGTTACTCGATGGGTGGGCACCAGTTCTTC	CASSYSMGGHQFF
TRBD1	TRBV7-9	TRBJ2-3	few	TGTGCCAGCAGTCAAATTGGACAGGGTTACACAGATACGCAGTATTTT	CASSQIGQGYTDTQYF
.	TRBV5-4	TRBJ2-1	once	TGTGCCAGCAGCTCTCAGGGGGGTTTCGATGAGCAGTTCTTC	CASSSQGGFDEQFF
.	TRBV11-2	TRBJ2-7	.	TGTGCCAGCAGCTTAGCGGGTAGCGATATCTACGAGCAGTACTTC	CASSLAGSDIYEQYF
TRBD2	TRBV27	TRBJ2-7	.	TGTGCCAGCAGCGAACCGGGGGGGCGAAGATACGAGCAGTACTTC	CASSEPGGRRYEQYF
.	TRBV7-2	TRBJ1-6	.	TGTGCCAGCAGCAATCCGAATTCACCCCTCCACTTT	CASSNPNSPLHF
TRBD2	TRBV19	TRBJ2-1	.	TGTGCCAGTAGTAGCCTAGCGGACTGGCTGGTACATGAGCAGTTCTTC	CASSSLADWLVHEQFF
TRBD2	TRBV27	TRBJ2-7	.	TGTGCCAGCAGTTTTAGCGGGTTAAGCTCCTACGAGCAGTACTTC	CASSFSGLSSYEQYF
.	TRBV6-5	TRBJ2-1	.	TGTGCCAGCAGTTACCTTTCCAGAAATGAGCAGTTCTTC	CASSYLSRNEQFF
TRBD1	TRBV27	TRBJ1-6	.	TGTGCCAGCAGTCTTCCCGGACGATTAACAGGGGGTAATTCACCCCTCCACTTT	CASSLPGRLTGGNSPLHF
TRBD2	TRBV6-5	TRBJ2-7	.	TGTGCCAGCAGTCGGGGACTAGCAGGGGGCTACGAGCAGTACTTC	CASSRGLAGGYEQYF
TRBD1	TRBV2	TRBJ2-7	.	TGTGCCAGCAGTGAAACAGGGGGCCTCGGCTACGAGCAGTACTTC	CASSETGGLGYEQYF
TRBD1	TRBV12-5	TRBJ1-2	.	TGTGCTAGTGGTTACCAGGACAGGAGGTCTGGCTACACCTTC	CASGYQDRRSGYTF
.	TRBV29-1	TRBJ2-7	once	TGCAGCGTCGTTTGGGGAGTGAACGAGCAGTACTTC	CSVVWGVNEQYF
.	TRBV9	TRBJ2-3	.	TGTGCCAGCAGCGTAAGTCGCGGGACTAGCACAGATACGCAGTATTTT	CASSVSRGTSTDTQYF
.	TRBV19	TRBJ1-1	.	TGTGCCAGTAGTATAGCGGGGGACGGCACTGAAGCTTTCTTT	CASSIAGDGTEAFF
.	TRBV7-9	TRBJ1-1	.	TGTGCCAGCTGTCGTTCGAACACTGAAGCTTTCTTT	CASCRSNTEAFF
TRBD1	TRBV4-3	TRBJ2-1	.	TGCGCCAGCAGCCAAGGACAGGGAACCTACAATGAGCAGTTCTTC	CASSQGQGTYNEQFF
.	TRBV7-9	TRBJ2-7	.	TGTGCCAGCAACCAATTACAGGGAACCTCCTACGAGCAGTACTTC	CASNQLQGTSYEQYF
.	TRBV30	TRBJ1-5	.	TGTGCCTGGAGTTCGGGGAGCAATCAGCCCCAGCATTTT	CAWSSGSNQPQHF
.	TRBV30	TRBJ1-6	.	TGTGCCTGGAATGATCTGGGCGGGATCTCACCCCTCCACTTT	CAWNDLGGISPLHF
TRBD1	TRBV27	TRBJ1-2	.	TGTGCCAGCAGTTTAGGAGGACAGGGCGTAGGTGGCTACACCTTC	CASSLGGQGVGGYTF
TRBD1	TRBV7-2	TRBJ2-1	few	TGTGCCAGCAGCCCCGAGACAGGGTGGGGGAACAATGAGCAGTTCTTC	CASSPETGWGNNEQFF
TRBD1	TRBV7-8	TRBJ1-6	.	TGTGCCAGCAGCTCAAGTACAGGGGATTCACCCCTCCACTTT	CASSSSTGDSPLHF
.	TRBV5-4	TRBJ2-7	.	TGTGCCAGCAGTCGTGACAGCCTAAGCTCCTACGAGCAGTACTTC	CASSRDSLSSYEQYF